This record covers a single TCR beta chain. Its antigen is as yet unknown. A read error may explain this, as a much larger clone is one base away. The record originates from a study of blood T cells in healthy people across ages. Study-level results: Aged donors had fewer naive CD4+ cells and lower diversity than long-lived donors.

The authors ran a second PCR of roughly 6 to 11 cycles using a sample-barcoded 5' primer and a J-beta primer mix. TCRdb reprocessed the 5' RACE reads with MiXCR, giving one entry per CDR3 protein. The repertoire holds hundreds of thousands of distinct CDR3 sequences, with less than 35% as singletons. The receptor was isolated from a woman older than 75 in good health. Sequenced: blood.

The CDR3 bases are TGTGCCAGCAGCCTCTGGAAGGGGGGCCCGGGTAATGAGCAGTACTTC. It translates to CASSLWKGGPGNEQYF. The gene calls are TRBV7-2 and TRBJ2-5, with D perhaps given as TRBD1 or TRBD2 (6 bases each). The V and J ends lost 5 bases and 11 bases respectively, with 27 bases between them. The CDR3 has 16 residues. The V gene's germline CDR1 is SGHTA and CDR2 FQGNSA.